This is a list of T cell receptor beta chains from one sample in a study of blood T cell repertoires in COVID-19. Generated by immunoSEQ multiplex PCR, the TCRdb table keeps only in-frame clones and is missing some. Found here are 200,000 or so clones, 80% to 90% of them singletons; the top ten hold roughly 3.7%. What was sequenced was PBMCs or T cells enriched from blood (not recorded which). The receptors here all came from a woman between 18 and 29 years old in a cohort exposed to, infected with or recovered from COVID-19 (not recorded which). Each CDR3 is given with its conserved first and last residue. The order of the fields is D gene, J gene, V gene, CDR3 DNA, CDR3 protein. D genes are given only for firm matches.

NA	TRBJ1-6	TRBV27	TGTGCCAGCAGTGCAGACTTCCCCTCCTATAATTCACCCCTCCACTTT	CASSADFPSYNSPLHF
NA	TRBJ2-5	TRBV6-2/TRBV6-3	TGTGCCAGCAGCTATCAGGGTGGCGGACAAGAGACCCAGTACTTC	CASSYQGGGQETQYF
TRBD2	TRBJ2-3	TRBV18	TGTGCCAGCTCCGCAAACCGAGCGGGGTCTAGCACAGATACGCAGTATTTT	CASSANRAGSSTDTQYF
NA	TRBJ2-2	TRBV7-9	TGTGCCAGCAGCTTAGGGCCATCCACCGGGGAGCTGTTTTTT	CASSLGPSTGELFF
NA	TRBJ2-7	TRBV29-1	TGCAGCTCACCCAGCGTTGATCCTCCGCAACTGCAGAGCTCCTACGAGCAGTACTTC	CSSPSVDPPQLQSSYEQYF
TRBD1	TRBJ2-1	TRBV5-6	TGTGCCAGCAGCCCCCGGGACAGGACGTACAATGAGCAGTTCTTC	CASSPRDRTYNEQFF
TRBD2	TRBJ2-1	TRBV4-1	TGCGCCAGCAGCCAAGTAGGCGGGGGGGCGAATGAGCAGTTCTTC	CASSQVGGGANEQFF
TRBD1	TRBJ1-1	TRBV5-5	TGTGCCAGCAGCTCCCAGGGGGAATTTTTAGCTTTCTTT	CASSSQGEFLAFF
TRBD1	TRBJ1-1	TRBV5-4	TGTGCCAGCAGCCCGGGACAGGGGACACCATTGAACACTGAAGCTTTCTTT	CASSPGQGTPLNTEAFF
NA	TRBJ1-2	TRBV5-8	TGTGCCAGCAGCTTGGGGGGGGGAGCAGATGGCTACACCTTC	CASSLGGGADGYTF
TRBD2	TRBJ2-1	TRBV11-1	TGTGCCAGCAGCTTAACACTAGCGGGAAACGATGAGCAGTTCTTC	CASSLTLAGNDEQFF
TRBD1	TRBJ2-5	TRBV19	TGTGCCAGTAGTGCCGGACAGGGGGCGACCCAGTACTTC	CASSAGQGATQYF
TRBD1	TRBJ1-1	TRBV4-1	TGCGCCAGCAGCCAAGGTGAGGGGGCCGCTGAAGCTTTCTTT	CASSQGEGAAEAFF
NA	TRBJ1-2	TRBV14	TGTGCCAGCAGCCGCGACAGGAGGAGCTATGGCTACACCTTC	CASSRDRRSYGYTF
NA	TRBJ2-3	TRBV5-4	TGTGCCTTTAGGACAGAACTCACTAGCACAGATACGCAGTATTTT	CAFRTELTSTDTQYF
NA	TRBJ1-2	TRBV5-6	TGTGCCAGCAGCTTGGGCTCACGGGGCTATGGCTACACCTTC	CASSLGSRGYGYTF